These 16 T cell receptor beta chains were sequenced from one sample in a study of spatial heterogeneity in lung cancer. Documented time point: sample taken at primary tumor resection. The authors sequenced whole RNA from tumor, nontumor lung or frozen PBMC without sorting. MiXCR, applied by TCRdb to the 5' RACE reads, yields one record per CDR3 protein. The table lists approximately 11,000 distinct CDR3 sequences, around 3.9% of them singletons, with about 7.6% in the top ten. The source material was normal lung tissue next to the tumor, sampled at surgery. The receptors originated from a male donor with early-stage non-small cell lung cancer.

Judged by abundance, this clonotype is medium-sized (0.01 to 0.1%). This beta chain lies outside the target of a library built for alpha chains; its clone size means little. The chain has TRBV4-3 and TRBJ2-1; D unresolved. V shed 0 bases and J shed 10 bases, with 16 bases lying between them. The CDR3 loop spans 15 amino acids. The germline CDR1 and CDR2 sequences are LGHNA and YSLEER. The CDR3 reads CASSQDSRGAEEQFF. The CDR3 DNA sequence: TGCGCCAGCAGCCAAGATTCCAGAGGCGCGGAGGAGCAGTTCTTC.

Ten or more counts support this clonotype. This beta chain is off target for a library built for alpha chains, so its abundance means little. This chain uses TRBV6-4 with TRBJ2-1, with 10 bases that match TRBD2. Trimming at V came to 2 bases and at J to 1 base, leaving 2 bases not matched to a gene. CDR3 length: 16 amino acids. The germline CDR1 and CDR2 sequences are MRHNA and SNTAGT. The chain's CDR3 is CASSDEGLASYNEQFF. CDR3 nucleotide sequence: TGTGCCAGCAGTGACGAGGGACTAGCGTCCTACAATGAGCAGTTCTTC.

Concerning this clonotype itself: This beta chain lies outside the target of a library built for alpha chains; its clone size means little. The chain recombines TRBV5-1 with TRBJ1-1; a possible D gene is TRBD1 (5 bases). Germline loops: CDR1 SGHRS, CDR2 YFSETQ. Deletions cut 5 bases from V and 4 bases from J, with 21 bases between. The CDR3 consists of 16 residues. Here the CDR3 reads CASRADEGVLSTEAFF. In DNA, the CDR3 is TGCGCCAGCAGGGCCGATGAAGGGGTATTAAGCACTGAAGCTTTCTTT.

This clonotype came up many times. Because this beta chain is a stray read in a library intended to capture alpha chains, its abundance should not be given much weight. V and J are TRBV7-9 and TRBJ1-1; D not resolved. The CDR3 is 14 residues long. Germline-derived CDR1 and CDR2 are SEHNR and FQNEAQ (reference sequence). V lost 3 bases, J lost 0 bases, and 8 bases lay in between. The CDR3 sequence is CASSFKGMNTEAFF. The CDR3 DNA reads TGTGCCAGCAGCTTTAAGGGAATGAACACTGAAGCTTTCTTT.

There are many counts of this clonotype. As an off-target read in a library built for alpha chains, this beta chain has a frequency of little significance. The V and J genes are TRBV12-3 or TRBV12-4 and TRBJ2-5; D not certain. CDR3 length: 11 residues. V lost 4 bases and J 5 bases, leaving 5 bases between the germline ends. CDR3 DNA sequence: TGTGCCAGCAGTTCCTCGGAGACCCAGTACTTC. It is translated as CASSSSETQYF.

This clonotype was seen at least ten times. This beta chain is a stray read from a library made for alpha chains; its abundance is not meaningful. The V call is TRBV7-2, the J call TRBJ2-3; possible D gene TRBD2, 6 bases. The CDR3 runs 13 residues. V was clipped by 4 bases and J by 9 bases, with 14 bases between them. The germline V gene has CDR1 SGHTA and CDR2 FQGNSA. The CDR3 bases are TGTGCCAGCAGCTCCTCTAGCGCGGTAACGCAGTATTTT. Protein: CASSSSSAVTQYF.

This clonotype was observed many times. This beta chain turned up in a library designed for alpha chains; as an off-target read, its abundance says little. V and J are TRBV7-8 and TRBJ2-1; D gene ambiguous. Germline V gene data show CDR1 as SGHVS and CDR2 as FQNEAQ. The germline V and J ends were trimmed by 5 bases and 4 bases, with 9 bases remaining between them. CDR3 length: 13 residues. CDR3: CASSPTAYNEQFF. DNA of the CDR3: TGTGCCAGCAGCCCCACAGCATACAATGAGCAGTTCTTC. Supplemented by reference TRBV7-8 and TRBJ2-1, the full variable domain reads GAGVSQSPRYKVAKRGQDVALRCDPISGHVSLFWYQQALGQGPEFLTYFQNEAQLDKSGLPSDRFFAERPEGSVSTLKIQRTQQEDSAVYLCASSPTAYNEQFFGPGTRLTVL.

Ten or more counts support this clonotype. This beta chain is an off-target read within a library intended for alpha chains, so its frequency means little. The V gene is TRBV6-5, the J gene TRBJ2-2; D may correspond to TRBD1 or TRBD2 (5 bases each). V was trimmed by 6 bases and J by 4 bases, leaving 12 bases between them. CDR3 size: 14 residues. In germline, CDR1 is MNHEY, CDR2 SVGAGI. CDR3 DNA sequence: TGTGCCAGCAGCCTGAGGGGATTCACCGGGGAGCTGTTTTTT. It yields the protein CASSLRGFTGELFF.

Many counts were recorded for this clonotype. For a library built for alpha chains, this beta chain is a stray read; little rests on its size. This chain uses TRBV19 with TRBJ2-6; tentative D call: TRBD2 (5 bases). CDR1 and CDR2 from the germline V gene are LNHDA and SQIVND (reference sequence). This CDR3 has 15 amino acids. V lost 5 bases and J lost 2, with 10 bases in between. The CDR3 here is CASSGREAGANVLTF. The CDR3 DNA sequence: TGTGCCAGTAGTGGCCGGGAAGCTGGGGCCAACGTCCTGACTTTC.

This clonotype was counted ten times or more. A library prepared for alpha chains yielded this beta chain as an off-target read; its size is of little meaning. The chain links TRBV3-1 to TRBJ1-1, with a tentative D call TRBD1 (5 bases). The CDR3 spans 14 residues. CDR1 is LGHDT and CDR2 is YNNKEL in the germline V gene (reference sequence). Trimming left V 6 bases short and J 4 bases short, with 15 bases between. CDR3 in DNA: TGTGCCAGCAGTCCACAGGCGGTTGGCACTGAAGCTTTCTTT. Translation gives CASSPQAVGTEAFF.

Regarding this clonotype: This beta chain slipped into a library made for alpha chains as a stray read, so its size is not meaningful. The chain has TRBV28 and TRBJ2-2; possibly TRBD2 for D (5 bases). Germline CDR1 is MDHEN and CDR2 is SYDVKM. The CDR3 length is 15 residues. The ends were cut back, 10 bases at V and 4 bases at J, with 19 bases in the middle. The CDR3 protein is CATQTNRWGTGELFF. The CDR3 region has the DNA TGTGCCACCCAGACTAATAGGTGGGGCACCGGGGAGCTGTTTTTT.

This clonotype was observed at least ten times. Because this beta chain is a stray read in a library intended to capture alpha chains, its abundance should not be given much weight. The chain joins TRBV20-1 to TRBJ2-1; 9 bases are shared with TRBD2. Germline CDR1 reads DFQATT; CDR2 reads SNEGSKA (reference sequence). The junction had 10 bases not matched to a gene; V was cut back by 3 bases and J by 1 base. This CDR3 is built from 17 residues. This CDR3 is CSASEFGRGGSYNEQFF. For the CDR3, the DNA is TGCAGTGCTAGCGAGTTCGGGCGGGGGGGTTCCTACAATGAGCAGTTCTTC.

By frequency in the sample, this clonotype is medium-sized. For a library built for alpha chains, this beta chain is a stray read; little rests on its size. The V and J genes are TRBV6-1 and TRBJ2-5, with D perhaps TRBD1 (6 bases). V was cut by 2 bases and J by 4 bases, with 11 bases left in between. The CDR3 is 14 residues long. Germline CDR1 MNHNS, CDR2 SASEGT. The CDR3 region is CASSEQTGTETQYF. CDR3 bases: TGTGCCAGCAGTGAACAAACAGGGACAGAGACCCAGTACTTC.

This clonotype was seen many times. The library was designed around alpha chains, so this beta chain is a stray read whose abundance carries little weight. The gene calls are TRBV20-1 and TRBJ2-5; D is undetermined. V shed 0 bases and J shed 7 bases, with 18 bases lying between them. Per the germline V gene, CDR1 is DFQATT and CDR2 is SNEGSKA (reference sequence). CDR3 length: 15 amino acids. The CDR3 loop reads CSARDPAAAPGTQYF. The DNA for the CDR3 is TGCAGTGCTAGAGATCCCGCGGCGGCTCCGGGGACCCAGTACTTC.

This clonotype was seen repeatedly, ten times or more. A library made for alpha chains picked up this beta chain off target, so its size means little. The gene calls are TRBV6-5 and TRBJ2-3; possible D gene TRBD1, 6 bases. The V gene lost 5 bases and the J gene lost 3 bases, with 9 bases spanning the gap. CDR1 and CDR2 (germline): MNHEY, SVGAGI. CDR3 length equals 13 residues. CDR3 coding DNA: TGTGCCAGCAGTGCGACAGGAACAGATACGCAGTATTTT. It codes for CASSATGTDTQYF.

A few counts support this clonotype. The library was designed around alpha chains, so this beta chain is a stray read whose abundance carries little weight. V and J are TRBV12-3 or TRBV12-4 and TRBJ2-7; D ambiguous. The CDR3 consists of 13 residues. With 3 bases removed from V and 7 bases from J, the gap between germline ends came to 13 bases. CDR3 sequence: CASSFQALEEQYF. The CDR3 DNA reads TGTGCCAGCAGTTTCCAGGCGCTAGAAGAGCAGTACTTC.